This T cell receptor beta chain was sequenced during a study of blood T cells in healthy people across ages (dated by TCRdb to between 2014 and 2017). In the study overall: In model experiments, template switching captured about one uniquely barcoded TCR beta cDNA molecule for every two T cells. To track age-related changes in TCR beta repertoire diversity, the study relied on deep sequencing normalized with unique cDNA molecular identifiers. Four age groups were formed from the donors: young (average approximately 15 years), middle-aged (around 37), aged (about 62) and long-lived (about 80). To avoid experimental bias, donors of different ages were randomly spread across the sequencing lanes. Two additional independent replicas of 1 million unique cDNA reads from the same blood draw were analyzed for two donors (one aged 18 to 30 and one aged 80 or older). Results the study describes overall, beyond this receptor: Because profiling used bulk unsorted PBMCs, naive and antigen-experienced compartments could not be compared conclusively. Total diversity estimates from one million sequenced T cells were considered lower bounds and underestimates. Because donor CMV infection status was unknown, age-related changes in expanded clonotypes were potentially confounded. The long-lived group showed more naive CD4+ T cells, fewer expanded clones and increased TCR diversity than the aged group, suggesting age selection. Observed TCR beta diversity correlated strongly with the percentage of naive T cells measured by flow cytometry. Observed TCR beta diversity per million T cells fell roughly linearly with age, and a significant reduction was already apparent by age approximately 40.

CDR1 and CDR2 are read off the germline V gene as MNHNS and SASEGT. Trimming at the junction amounts to 10 bases on V and 2 bases on J, and the germline ends lie 15 bases apart. The CDR3, cysteine through phenylalanine, is 14 amino acids long. Kept here is only the CDR3 DNA, which spans 42 bases and is read in frame from base 1. This clonotype was recorded a few times. The antigen this receptor binds is unknown. It has no much larger one-base neighbor in the sample; base qualities were not kept. Libraries were made using 5' RACE. The reads were generated on an Illumina HiSeq 2500. A second PCR of roughly 7 to 12 cycles was performed with a sample-barcoded 5' primer and a J-beta primer mix. A unique molecular identifier was introduced onto each TCR beta cDNA molecule by a template-switch 5' adaptor carrying 12 random nucleotides. Each sample yielded at least 2.5 million CDR3-containing paired-end reads. First-strand cDNA was synthesized from all RNA with the Mint cDNA synthesis kit, primed by a TRBC-specific oligonucleotide. After uracil-DNA glycosylase treatment, a first 18-cycle PCR used universal primers M1SS and BC2_uni_R on all cDNA. Turning to the authors' computational methods: For normalization, 1 million high-quality reads, each with a distinct molecular identifier, were randomly selected from each sample. Instead of being binned into consensus sequences, reads with shared molecular identifiers were discarded. CDR3 identification, clonotype clustering and error correction used MiTCR with a Q25 quality threshold and the strictest error-elimination algorithm. A nonparametric unseen species model using Euler transformation provided a lower-bound estimate of total TCR beta diversity. TCRdb took the public reads, trimmed them with fastp at Q25, ran MiXCR for clone calling and kept in-frame beta chains. Every entry covers one CDR3 protein and lists the most common genes and DNA from its rows. These V and J calls are TCRdb output, not the study's own analysis. The sample table holds some 1.7 million distinct CDR3 sequences, of which roughly 27% were seen once. 7.7% of the sample is held by the ten biggest clonotypes.

Systemically healthy Caucasian individuals from Russia, approximately 39 in total and aged about 6 to 90 years, were included as donors. Each donor gave roughly 11 milliliters of peripheral blood, drawn into EDTA-treated Vacutainer tubes. Ficoll-Paque density-gradient centrifugation was used to isolate PBMCs, with at least 6 million per sample. Trizol reagent was used to extract total RNA from the PBMCs, yielding at least 6 micrograms per sample. For every donor, an aliquot of PBMCs went through flow cytometry to measure the percentages of naive CD45RAhigh/CD27high T cells. The rearranged segments are TRBV6-1 and TRBJ1-5; tentative D gene TRBD1, with 6 bases matching. The receptor was isolated from a woman in her twenties or thirties in good health. The sample consisted of blood. The CDR3 region: CANPQGGCNQPQHF. The DNA sequence is given as TGTGCCAACCCACAGGGCGGGTGCAATCAGCCCCAGCATTTT.